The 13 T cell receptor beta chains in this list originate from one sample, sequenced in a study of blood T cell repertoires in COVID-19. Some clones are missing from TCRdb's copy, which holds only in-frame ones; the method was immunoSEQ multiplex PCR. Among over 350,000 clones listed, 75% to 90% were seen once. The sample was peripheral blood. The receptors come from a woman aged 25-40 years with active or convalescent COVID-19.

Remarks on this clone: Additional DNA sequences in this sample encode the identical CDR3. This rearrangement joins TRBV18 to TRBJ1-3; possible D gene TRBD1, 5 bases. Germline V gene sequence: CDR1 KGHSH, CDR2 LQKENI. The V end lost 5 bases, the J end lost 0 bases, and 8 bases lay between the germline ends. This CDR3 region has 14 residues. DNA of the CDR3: TGTGCCAGCTCAACCGACAGCTCTGGAAACACCATATATTTT. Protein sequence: CASSTDSSGNTIYF.

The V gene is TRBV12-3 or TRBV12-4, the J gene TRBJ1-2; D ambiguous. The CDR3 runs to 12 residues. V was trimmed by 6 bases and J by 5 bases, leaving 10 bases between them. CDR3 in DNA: TGTGCCAGCAGCCACCAGGTATATGGCTACACCTTC. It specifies CASSHQVYGYTF.

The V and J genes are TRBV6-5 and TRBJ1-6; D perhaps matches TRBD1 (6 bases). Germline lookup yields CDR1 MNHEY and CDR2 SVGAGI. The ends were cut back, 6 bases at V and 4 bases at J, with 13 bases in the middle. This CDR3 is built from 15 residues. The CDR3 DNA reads TGTGCCAGCAGGAGCGGGGGCCCTTATAATTCACCCCTCCACTTT. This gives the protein CASRSGGPYNSPLHF.

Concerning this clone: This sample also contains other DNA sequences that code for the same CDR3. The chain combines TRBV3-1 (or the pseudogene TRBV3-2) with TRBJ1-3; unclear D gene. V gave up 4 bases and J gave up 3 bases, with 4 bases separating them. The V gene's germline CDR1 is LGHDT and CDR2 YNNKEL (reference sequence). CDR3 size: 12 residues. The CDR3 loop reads CASSPSGNTIYF. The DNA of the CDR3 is TGTGCCAGCAGCCCCAGTGGAAACACCATATATTTT.

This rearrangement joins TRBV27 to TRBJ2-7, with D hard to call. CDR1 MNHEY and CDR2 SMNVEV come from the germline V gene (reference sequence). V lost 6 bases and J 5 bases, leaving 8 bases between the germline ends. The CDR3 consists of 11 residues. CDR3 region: CASRSTDEQYF. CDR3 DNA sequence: TGTGCCAGCAGATCCACGGACGAGCAGTACTTC.

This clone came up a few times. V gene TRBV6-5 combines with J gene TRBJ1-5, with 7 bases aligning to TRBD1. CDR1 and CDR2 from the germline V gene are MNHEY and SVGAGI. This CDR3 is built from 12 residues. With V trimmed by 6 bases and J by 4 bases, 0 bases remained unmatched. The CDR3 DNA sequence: TGTGCCAGCAGGACAGGGAATCAGCCCCAGCATTTT. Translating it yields CASRTGNQPQHF.

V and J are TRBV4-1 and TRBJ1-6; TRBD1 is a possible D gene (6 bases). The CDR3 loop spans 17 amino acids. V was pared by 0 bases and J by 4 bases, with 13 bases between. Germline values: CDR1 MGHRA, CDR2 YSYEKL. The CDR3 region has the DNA TGCGCCAGCAGCCAAGAGGTCCCGGGACAATATAATTCACCCCTCCACTTT. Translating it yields CASSQEVPGQYNSPLHF.

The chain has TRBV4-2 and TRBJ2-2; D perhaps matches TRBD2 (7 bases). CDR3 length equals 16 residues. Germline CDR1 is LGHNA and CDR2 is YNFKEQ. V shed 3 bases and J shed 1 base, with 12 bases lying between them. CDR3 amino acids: CASSQSRGGNTGELFF. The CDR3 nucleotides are TGTGCCAGCAGCCAGAGTAGGGGGGGGAACACCGGGGAGCTGTTTTTT.

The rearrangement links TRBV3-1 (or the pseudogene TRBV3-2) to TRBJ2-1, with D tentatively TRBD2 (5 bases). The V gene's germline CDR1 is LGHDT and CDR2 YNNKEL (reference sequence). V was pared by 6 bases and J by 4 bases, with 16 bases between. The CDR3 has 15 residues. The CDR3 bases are TGTGCCAGCAGAGCACGGGGTTCCCCTTACAATGAGCAGTTCTTC. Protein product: CASRARGSPYNEQFF.

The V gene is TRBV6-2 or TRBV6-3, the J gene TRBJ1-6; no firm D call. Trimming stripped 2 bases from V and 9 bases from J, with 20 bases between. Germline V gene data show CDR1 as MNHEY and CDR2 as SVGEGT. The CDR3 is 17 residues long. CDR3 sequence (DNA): TGTGCCAGCAGTTACCGGGGATTGGGAGCCTCGGGTTCACCCCTCCACTTT. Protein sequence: CASSYRGLGASGSPLHF.

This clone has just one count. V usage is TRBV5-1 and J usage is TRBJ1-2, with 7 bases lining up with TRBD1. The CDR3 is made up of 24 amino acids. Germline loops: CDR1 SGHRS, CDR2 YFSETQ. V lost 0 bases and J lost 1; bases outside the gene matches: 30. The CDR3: CASSLEPLRWDRQGGTGYNYGYTF. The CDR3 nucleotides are TGCGCCAGCAGCTTGGAGCCCTTAAGGTGGGACCGACAGGGCGGCACCGGATATAACTATGGCTACACCTTC.

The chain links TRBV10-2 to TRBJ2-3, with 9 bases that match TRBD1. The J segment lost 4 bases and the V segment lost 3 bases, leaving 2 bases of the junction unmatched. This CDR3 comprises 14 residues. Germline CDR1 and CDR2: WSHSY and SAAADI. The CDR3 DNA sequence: TGCGCCAGCAGTGACAGGACAGGGGCAGATACGCAGTATTTT. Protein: CASSDRTGADTQYF.

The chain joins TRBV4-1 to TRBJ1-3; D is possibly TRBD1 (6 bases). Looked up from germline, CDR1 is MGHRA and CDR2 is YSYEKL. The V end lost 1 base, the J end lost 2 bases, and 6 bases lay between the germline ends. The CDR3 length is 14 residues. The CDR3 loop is CASSQGQAGNTIYF. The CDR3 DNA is TGCGCCAGCAGCCAAGGACAGGCTGGAAACACCATATATTTT.